A selection of T cell receptor beta chains follows, all from one sample in a study of spatial heterogeneity in lung cancer. TCRdb fed the 5' RACE reads into MiXCR, producing one record per CDR3 protein. Of over 45,000 distinct CDR3 sequences listed, about 5.8% are singletons. The sequencing used PBMCs, collected at surgery. The receptors derive from a male donor with early-stage non-small cell lung cancer. Each CDR3 is given with its conserved first and last residue. A D gene is named only where the DNA matches it firmly. Rows may omit the clone size; those that give it use once, few, many or a size class.

>TRBV5-5|TRBJ2-7|-|many
TGTGCCAGCAGCTTGGGTACCATTTACTACGAGCAGTACTTC
CASSLGTIYYEQYF
>TRBV20-1|TRBJ1-1|-|-
TGCAGTGCTAGATTGGGTACCGCTGAAGCTTTCTTT
CSARLGTAEAFF
>TRBV7-2|TRBJ2-2|TRBD2|many
TGTGCCAGCAGCTTAAACGGGAGGGCCACCGGGGAGCTGTTTTTT
CASSLNGRATGELFF
>TRBV7-6|TRBJ2-5|-|few
TGTGCCAGCAGCTTTTTACAGAACCAAGAGACCCAGTACTTC
CASSFLQNQETQYF
>TRBV12-3/TRBV12-4|TRBJ1-5|-|many
TGTGCCAGCAGTCGGACATCAAGCAATCAGCCCCAGCATTTT
CASSRTSSNQPQHF
>TRBV20-1|TRBJ1-5|-|many
TGCAGTGCTGGGGTGCCGGAGGCGGGTCAGCCCCAGCATTTT
CSAGVPEAGQPQHF
>TRBV13|TRBJ2-3|TRBD2|-
TGTGCCAGCAGCTACCGGGCACTAGCGGGACCAGATACGCAGTATTTT
CASSYRALAGPDTQYF
>TRBV10-1|TRBJ2-1|TRBD2|many
TGCGCCAGCAGTGAGGCACTAGCGGGACGGGAGCAGTTCTTC
CASSEALAGREQFF
>TRBV3-1|TRBJ2-5|-|-
TGTGCCAGCGGGACGAACCAAGAGACCCAGTACTTC
CASGTNQETQYF
>TRBV7-8|TRBJ2-1|-|many
TGTGCCAGCAGCTTCCGGCGAGAGCAGTTCTTC
CASSFRREQFF
>TRBV11-3|TRBJ1-1|TRBD1|few
TGTGCCAGCAGCACAGGGGGTATGAACACTGAAGCTTTCTTT
CASSTGGMNTEAFF
>TRBV6-1|TRBJ1-5|-|many
TGTGCCAGCAGCGACTTTACAGTGCACAATCAGCCCCAGCATTTT
CASSDFTVHNQPQHF
>TRBV10-3|TRBJ2-7|-|many
TGTGCCATCCGGGGAGACAGAACCTACGAGCAGTACTTC
CAIRGDRTYEQYF
>TRBV29-1|TRBJ2-3|-|many
TGCAGCGTTGAAGAATCGCGGACCCCCGATACGCAGTATTTT
CSVEESRTPDTQYF
>TRBV7-9|TRBJ2-1|TRBD2|many
TGTGCCAGCAGCCCGGTGGCGGGAGGCGTCGTCCTTGAGCAGTTCTTC
CASSPVAGGVVLEQFF
>TRBV6-5|TRBJ2-2|TRBD2|many
TGTGCCAGCAGTTACGCGGCGGGAGGGAACACCGGGGAGCTGTTTTTT
CASSYAAGGNTGELFF
>TRBV20-1|TRBJ2-1|-|many
TGCAGTGCTAGAGAAGGACCGTACAATGAGCAGTTCTTC
CSAREGPYNEQFF
>TRBV9|TRBJ2-1|TRBD1|many
TGTGCCAGCAGCGTAGGTTCAAGACAGGGGGCCGATGAGCAGTTCTTC
CASSVGSRQGADEQFF
>TRBV9|TRBJ2-1|-|few
TGTGCCAGCAGCGTAGACGCGAGTAGCTCCTACAATGAGCAGTTCTTC
CASSVDASSSYNEQFF
>TRBV29-1|TRBJ2-5|-|many
TGCAGCGTTGGGGCGGGCTCCTCCGCGGAAGAGACCCAGTACTTC
CSVGAGSSAEETQYF
>TRBV20-1|TRBJ2-2|TRBD2|medium-sized
TGCAGTGCTACCCCCACTAGCGGGTTCGCCGGGGAGCTGTTTTTT
CSATPTSGFAGELFF
>TRBV7-2|TRBJ2-7|TRBD2|-
TGTGCCAGCAGCTTAGGCTCCACTAGCGGGAGTTTCGAGCAGTACTTC
CASSLGSTSGSFEQYF
>TRBV7-8|TRBJ2-5|-|many
TGTGCCAGCAGCTTTTATGGGGGAGAGACCCAGTACTTC
CASSFYGGETQYF
>TRBV7-2|TRBJ2-5|TRBD1|many
TGTGCCAGCACCCCCCCACGGACAGGGGGCGGGGAGACCCAGTACTTC
CASTPPRTGGGETQYF
>TRBV29-1|TRBJ2-7|TRBD2|many
TGCAGCGTTCGGGCGGGAGCGAGCTCCTACGAGCAGTACTTC
CSVRAGASSYEQYF
>TRBV6-2/TRBV6-3|TRBJ2-7|-|many
TGTGCCAGTCGACAGGAGAGATACGAGCAGTACTTC
CASRQERYEQYF
>TRBV9|TRBJ2-3|-|many
TGTGCCAGCAGCGTAGAGGGGAATTCAGATACGCAGTATTTT
CASSVEGNSDTQYF